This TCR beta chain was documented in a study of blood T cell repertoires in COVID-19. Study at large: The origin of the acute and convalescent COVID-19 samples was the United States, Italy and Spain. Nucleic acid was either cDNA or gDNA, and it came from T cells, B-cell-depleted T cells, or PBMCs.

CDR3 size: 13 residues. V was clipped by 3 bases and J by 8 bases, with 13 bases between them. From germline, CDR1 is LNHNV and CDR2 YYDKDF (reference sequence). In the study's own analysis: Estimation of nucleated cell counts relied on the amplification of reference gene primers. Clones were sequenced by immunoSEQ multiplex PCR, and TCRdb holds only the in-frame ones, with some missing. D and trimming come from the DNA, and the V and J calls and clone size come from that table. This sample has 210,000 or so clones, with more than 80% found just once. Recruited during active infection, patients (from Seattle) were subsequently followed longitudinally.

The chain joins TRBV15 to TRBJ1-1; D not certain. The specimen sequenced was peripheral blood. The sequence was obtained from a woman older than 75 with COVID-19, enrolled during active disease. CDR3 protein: CATSSPSGGEAFF. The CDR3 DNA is TGTGCCACCAGCAGCCCCTCCGGAGGGGAAGCTTTCTTT.